This paragraph reports one TCR beta chain. This sample is part of a study of blood T cell repertoires in COVID-19. Source study methods: Amplification of reference gene primers provided the estimated nucleated cell counts. The repertoire was sequenced with immunoSEQ multiplex PCR; TCRdb's copy has only in-frame clones and lacks some. That table gives V, J and clone size, and the DNA gave D and trimming. Among approximately 100,000 clones listed, approximately 90% were seen once. Trimming removed 1 base from V and 3 bases from J; junction bases left unmatched: 2. This CDR3 is 15 amino acids long. Germline values: CDR1 MGHRA, CDR2 YSYEKL.

The receptor comes from a man aged 60 to 69 with acute or convalescent COVID-19. Material for sequencing was peripheral blood. V is TRBV4-1 and J is TRBJ2-7, with 11 bases matching TRBD1. The CDR3 DNA follows: TGCGCCAGCAGCCAAGGGACAGGGGGCCGCTACGAGCAGTACTTC. This gives the protein CASSQGTGGRYEQYF.